The entry below gives a single T cell receptor (beta chain) sequence along with its context. Its antigen is undetermined. This sample is drawn from a study of T cell responses to AZD1222 COVID-19 vaccine. Across the whole study: Some second doses came at about 4 weeks and others at about 12 weeks; these were pooled. Study-level results: Donors were largely white British and mainly female; clonal diversity was possibly underestimated. Per reports, nearly half of all spike-specific TCRs target regions that are unmutated in variants.

Germline CDR1 and CDR2: SGHTA and FQGNSA. CDR3 length: 15 residues. V shed 1 base, J shed 8 bases, and the junction held 8 bases outside the gene matches. Sequencing was performed with immunoSEQ multiplex PCR; in TCRdb, only in-frame clones are kept and a portion is missing. The repertoire holds about 94,000 clones, nearly 90% seen once, with over 7.5% in the top ten. The V call is TRBV7-2, the J call TRBJ1-2; 9 nucleotides agree with TRBD1. Sequencing was performed on peripheral blood, taken on day 0 of AZD1222 vaccination. This receptor was taken from an adult in good health. CDR3 in DNA: TGTGCCAGCAGCTTAGATTGGGACAGGGTTAAAGGCTACACCTTC. It specifies CASSLDWDRVKGYTF.